A single sample gave rise to the 26 T cell receptor beta chains below, sequenced in a study of control samples from healthy donors and cancer patients. Sequenced by immunoSEQ multiplex PCR; TCRdb stores in-frame clones only, minus some. Among under 130,000 clones listed, around 89% were seen once. The specimen was PBMCs. The receptors shown here come from a man aged 55 to 69 with lung cancer.

This chain uses TRBV5-4 with TRBJ2-5, with a weak D call TRBD1 (6 bases). The germline CDR1 and CDR2 sequences are SGHNT and YYREEE (reference sequence). Trimming cost V 2 bases and J 2 bases, with 13 bases left between them. This CDR3 is 15 amino acids long. CDR3 sequence reads: CASSLRTEIQETQYF. The DNA for the CDR3 is TGTGCCAGCAGCTTAAGGACAGAGATTCAAGAGACCCAGTACTTC.

The chain joins TRBV12-3 or TRBV12-4 to TRBJ1-2; D gene uncertain. V was shortened by 6 bases and J by 5 bases, with 10 bases between the two germline ends. The CDR3 loop spans 12 amino acids. CDR3 nucleotides: TGTGCCAGCAGGGAGACGGTGTATGGCTACACCTTC. Amino acids: CASRETVYGYTF.

This chain uses TRBV6-5 with TRBJ1-1; D might be TRBD1 (5 bases). This CDR3 is built from 13 residues. Between the trimmed V and J ends, which lost 2 bases and 4 bases, there was a span of 8 bases. CDR1 and CDR2 (germline): MNHEY, SVGAGI. The CDR3 DNA reads as TGTGCCAGCAGTTACACTGGGGCCACTGAAGCTTTCTTT. Translated, it gives CASSYTGATEAFF.

The chain recombines TRBV2 with TRBJ2-5; 12 nucleotides match TRBD2. CDR1 SNHLY and CDR2 FYNNEI come from the germline V gene. The V segment lost 8 bases and the J segment 3 bases; nucleotides outside the gene matches: 4. The CDR3 loop spans 14 amino acids. The chain's CDR3 is CASRRLAGEETQYF. CDR3 sequence (DNA): TGTGCCAGCCGTCGACTAGCGGGGGAAGAGACCCAGTACTTC.

This clone was detected only a few times. The V and J genes are TRBV5-1 and TRBJ2-3, with TRBD2 matching 14 bases. Looked up from germline, CDR1 is SGHRS and CDR2 is YFSETQ. The CDR3 loop spans 16 amino acids. J was trimmed by 2 bases and V by 3 bases; bases with no gene match: 2. In nucleotides, the CDR3 is TGCGCCAGCAGCTGGACTAGCGGGGGGTACACAGATACGCAGTATTTT. Translation gives CASSWTSGGYTDTQYF. Full variable domain (rest looked up from reference TRBV5-1 and TRBJ2-3): KAGVTQTPRYLIKTRGQQVTLSCSPISGHRSVSWYQQTPGQGLQFLFEYFSETQRNKGNFPGRFSGRQFSNSRSEMNVSTLELGDSALYLCASSWTSGGYTDTQYFGPGTRLTVL.

The chain is built from TRBV11-3 and TRBJ1-1, with a possible D match to TRBD1 (5 bases). The CDR3 has 12 amino acids. The V end was cut by 1 base, the J end by 11 bases, with 11 bases between. Germline CDR1 and CDR2: SGHNT and YENEEA. The CDR3 region has the DNA TGTGCCAGCAGCTTAGCACGGGGGGATGCTTTCTTT. Residues: CASSLARGDAFF.

The rearrangement links TRBV7-9 to TRBJ2-7; 11 bases fit TRBD2. CDR1 and CDR2 from the germline V gene are SEHNR and FQNEAQ (reference sequence). The CDR3 sequence is 13 residues long. J gave up 4 bases and V 8 bases, and 4 bases lay outside the gene matches. The CDR3 sequence is CASEASGGYEQYF. Here the CDR3 DNA reads TGTGCCAGCGAAGCTAGCGGGGGGTACGAGCAGTACTTC.

The V and J genes are TRBV18 and TRBJ1-2; D not resolved. V was clipped by 3 bases and J by 4 bases, with 6 bases between them. This CDR3 has 12 residues. From germline, CDR1 is KGHSH and CDR2 LQKENI. DNA for the CDR3: TGTGCCAGCTCACCGGGTGGCTATGGCTACACCTTC. Translating gives CASSPGGYGYTF.

The rearrangement joins TRBV24-1 to TRBJ2-2; 8 bases align to TRBD1. CDR1 and CDR2 (germline): KGHDR, SFDVKD. This CDR3 has 17 amino acids. Trimming took 4 bases from V and 1 from J; bases not matched to a gene: 7. The CDR3 region has the DNA TGTGCCACCAGTGAAGGCCGAGGGACAGGGAACACCGGGGAGCTGTTTTTT. Protein product: CATSEGRGTGNTGELFF.

The V and J genes are TRBV11-1 and TRBJ2-5; D may be TRBD1 (6 bases). The CDR3 is made up of 15 amino acids. Trimming shortened V by 0 bases and J by 2 bases, and 10 bases separated the two germline ends. The germline CDR1 and CDR2 sequences are SGHAT and FQDESV (reference sequence). Written as DNA, the CDR3 is TGTGCCAGCAGCTTAGCGCCTACAGGGCAAGAGACCCAGTACTTC. Encoded protein: CASSLAPTGQETQYF.

This chain uses TRBV14 with TRBJ2-3, with D maybe TRBD1 (5 bases). The CDR3 runs 13 residues. The ends were cut back, 6 bases at V and 3 bases at J, with 10 bases in the middle. The germline gives CDR1 SGHDN, CDR2 FVKESK. The chain's CDR3 is CASRDSGTDTQYF. The DNA for the CDR3 is TGTGCCAGCAGAGACTCAGGGACAGATACGCAGTATTTT.

This chain uses TRBV5-4 with TRBJ2-2, with D uncertain. Trimming removed 1 base from V and 1 base from J, with 8 bases in between. CDR1 and CDR2 from the germline V gene are SGHNT and YYREEE (reference sequence). This CDR3 contains 15 residues. CDR3 protein: CASSLRAENTGELFF. In DNA, the CDR3 is TGTGCCAGCAGCTTGAGGGCAGAGAACACCGGGGAGCTGTTTTTT.

The chain couples TRBV6-6 to TRBJ1-1, with D tentatively TRBD1 (6 bases). The germline V and J ends were trimmed by 3 bases and 8 bases, with 10 bases remaining between them. This CDR3 is 12 amino acids long. Germline V gene lookup returns CDR1 MNHNY and CDR2 SVGAGI (reference sequence). CDR3: CASSYVRGEAFF. The CDR3 coding sequence is TGTGCCAGCAGTTATGTCAGGGGAGAAGCTTTCTTT.

The CDR3 nucleotides are TGCGCCGGACAGGGTGAGAATCAGCCCCAGCATTTT. Protein sequence: CAGQGENQPQHF. V gene TRBV23-1 combines with J gene TRBJ1-5; 8 positions agree with TRBD1. TRBV23-1 is flagged as an ORF with uncertain function. This CDR3 comprises 12 residues. Losses at the gene ends were 11 bases for V and 4 bases for J; bases not matched to a gene: 4.

This clone was detected only once. The rearrangement uses TRBV5-1 and TRBJ1-2; 9 nucleotides match TRBD1. There are 16 residues in the CDR3. Germline values: CDR1 SGHRS, CDR2 YFSETQ. V dropped 3 bases and J dropped 4; count of bases not matched to a gene: 10. CDR3 in amino acids: CASSWGQGVSVYGYTF. The CDR3 region has the DNA TGCGCCAGCAGCTGGGGACAGGGTGTCAGCGTCTATGGCTACACCTTC.

The V call is TRBV5-1, the J call TRBJ2-4; D gene ambiguous. Germline V CDR1 and CDR2: SGHRS, YFSETQ. The CDR3 has 16 residues. V lost 0 bases and J 0 bases, leaving 10 bases between the germline ends. In DNA form, the CDR3 reads TGCGCCAGCAGCTTGGCGGTGGGTCTAGCCAAAAACATTCAGTACTTC. Translating it yields CASSLAVGLAKNIQYF.

J is TRBJ2-5 and V is TRBV5-4; D ambiguous. Per the germline V gene, CDR1 is SGHNT and CDR2 is YYREEE (reference sequence). This CDR3 comprises 15 residues. V lost 6 bases, J lost 0 bases, and 15 bases lay in between. CDR3 protein: CASNPGAPDQETQYF. Here the CDR3 DNA reads TGTGCCAGCAACCCTGGCGCCCCGGACCAAGAGACCCAGTACTTC.

In its sample, this clone was seen once. The chain links TRBV2 to TRBJ1-5, with 7 bases matching TRBD1. Losses at the gene ends were 5 bases for V and 5 bases for J; bases not matched to a gene: 6. The CDR3 length is 14 residues. Germline V gene lookup returns CDR1 SNHLY and CDR2 FYNNEI. The DNA for the CDR3 is TGTGCCAGCAGTTTCGACAGGGTTGATCAGCCCCAGCATTTT. It codes for CASSFDRVDQPQHF.

The CDR3 region has the DNA TGTGCCAGCGCGAGAGGGGTTAACACTGAAGCTTTCTTT. This encodes CASARGVNTEAFF. The gene calls are TRBV7-3 and TRBJ1-1; weak D call: TRBD1 (5 bases). V lost 8 bases and J lost 2, with 12 bases in between. This CDR3 spans 13 amino acids. The germline CDR1 and CDR2 sequences are SGHTA and FQGTGA.

The CDR3 loop is CASSPSLTGGSIEQYF. CDR3 DNA: TGCGCCAGCAGCCCATCCCTCACGGGGGGCTCGATCGAGCAGTACTTC. The chain joins TRBV5-1 to TRBJ2-7, with D possibly matching TRBD2 (7 bases). Trimming stripped 4 bases from V and 6 bases from J, with 23 bases between. Looked up from germline, CDR1 is SGHRS and CDR2 is YFSETQ. This CDR3 region has 16 residues. The full variable domain, its missing parts supplied by reference TRBV5-1 and TRBJ2-7, is KAGVTQTPRYLIKTRGQQVTLSCSPISGHRSVSWYQQTPGQGLQFLFEYFSETQRNKGNFPGRFSGRQFSNSRSEMNVSTLELGDSALYLCASSPSLTGGSIEQYFGPGTRLTVT.

The CDR3 loop reads CASSSGQGTGYTF. The DNA of the CDR3 is TGTGCCAGCAGTTCGGGACAGGGAACGGGCTACACCTTC. The chain combines TRBV6-5 with TRBJ1-2; 9 positions agree with TRBD1. CDR3 length: 13 residues. CDR1 and CDR2 (germline): MNHEY, SVGAGI. The V and J ends lost 4 bases and 8 bases, in that order; junction bases with no gene match: 5.

This clone was detected once. This chain joins TRBV4-1 and TRBJ2-1, with D hard to call. V lost 0 bases and J 5 bases, leaving 5 bases between the germline ends. Germline CDR1 is MGHRA and CDR2 is YSYEKL. This CDR3 spans 13 amino acids. DNA of the CDR3: TGCGCCAGCAGCCAAGACAGAAACAATGAGCAGTTCTTC. Translated, it gives CASSQDRNNEQFF.

This sequence joins TRBV7-9 and TRBJ2-3, with D possibly being TRBD1 (6 bases). Germline V gene sequence: CDR1 SEHNR, CDR2 FQNEAQ (reference sequence). Trimming cost V 7 bases and J 0 bases, with 11 bases left between them. The CDR3 contains 14 residues. The CDR3 region is CASTDSLSTDTQYF. CDR3 DNA sequence: TGTGCCAGCACGGACAGCCTAAGCACAGATACGCAGTATTTT.

The chain joins TRBV2 to TRBJ2-5, with 9 bases lining up with TRBD1. Germline CDR1 is SNHLY and CDR2 is FYNNEI. CDR3 length: 15 residues. The trim removed 6 bases at V and 4 bases at J, leaving 9 bases unmatched. The chain's CDR3 is CASRVGTGRGETQYF. DNA for the CDR3: TGTGCCAGCAGGGTTGGGACAGGGCGGGGAGAGACCCAGTACTTC.

The genes are TRBV6-5 and TRBJ2-7, with TRBD1 as a possible D gene (6 bases). The CDR3 covers 15 residues. With 0 bases removed from V and 2 bases from J, the gap between germline ends came to 11 bases. The germline CDR1 and CDR2 sequences are MNHEY and SVGAGI. The CDR3 loop is CASSYSGSGAYEQYV. The CDR3 coding sequence is TGTGCCAGCAGTTACTCGGGCTCAGGGGCCTACGAGCAGTACGTC.

The chain carries TRBV25-1 and TRBJ1-2; D ambiguous. The CDR3 spans 14 residues. Germline CDR1 is MGHDK and CDR2 is SYGVNS. V was cut by 2 bases and J by 8 bases, with 15 bases left in between. For the CDR3, the DNA is TGTGCCAGCAGTGAACTTAGGACCGAGGACGGCTACACCTTC. This gives the protein CASSELRTEDGYTF.